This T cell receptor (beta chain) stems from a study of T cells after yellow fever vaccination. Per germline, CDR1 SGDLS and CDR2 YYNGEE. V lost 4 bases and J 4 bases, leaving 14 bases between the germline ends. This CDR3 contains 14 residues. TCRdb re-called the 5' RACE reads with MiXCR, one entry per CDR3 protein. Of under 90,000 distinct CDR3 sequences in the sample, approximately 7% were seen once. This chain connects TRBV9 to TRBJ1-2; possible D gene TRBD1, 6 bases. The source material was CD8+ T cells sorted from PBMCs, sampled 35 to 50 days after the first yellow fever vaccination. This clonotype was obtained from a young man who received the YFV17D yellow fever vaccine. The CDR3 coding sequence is TGTGCCAGCAGCCCCACACAGGGAAGCTATGGCTACACCTTC. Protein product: CASSPTQGSYGYTF. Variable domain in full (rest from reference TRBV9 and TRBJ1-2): DSGVTQTPKHLITATGQRVTLRCSPRSGDLSVYWYQQSLDQGLQFLIQYYNGEERAKGNILERFSAQQFPDLHSELNLSSLELGDSALYFCASSPTQGSYGYTFGSGTRLTVV.